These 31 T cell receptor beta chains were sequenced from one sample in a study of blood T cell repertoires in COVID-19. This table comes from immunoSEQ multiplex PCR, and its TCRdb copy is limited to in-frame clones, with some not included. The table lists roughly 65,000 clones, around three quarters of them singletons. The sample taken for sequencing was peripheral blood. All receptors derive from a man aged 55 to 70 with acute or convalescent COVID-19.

CDR3 region: CASSAGTSSYNEQFF. The CDR3 DNA sequence: TGTGCCAGCAGCGCCGGGACTAGCTCCTACAATGAGCAGTTCTTC. The J gene is TRBJ2-1, the V gene TRBV2; 8 bases fit TRBD2. The CDR3 runs to 15 residues. J was trimmed by 0 bases and V by 6 bases; bases with no gene match: 4. Germline CDR1 reads SNHLY; CDR2 reads FYNNEI.

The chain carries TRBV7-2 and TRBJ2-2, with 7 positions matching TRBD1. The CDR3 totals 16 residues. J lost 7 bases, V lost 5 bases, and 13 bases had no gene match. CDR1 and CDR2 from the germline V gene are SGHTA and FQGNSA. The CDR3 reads CASSLLTGPNFGELFF. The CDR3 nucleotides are TGTGCCAGCAGCCTTCTGACAGGGCCTAACTTCGGGGAGCTGTTTTTT.

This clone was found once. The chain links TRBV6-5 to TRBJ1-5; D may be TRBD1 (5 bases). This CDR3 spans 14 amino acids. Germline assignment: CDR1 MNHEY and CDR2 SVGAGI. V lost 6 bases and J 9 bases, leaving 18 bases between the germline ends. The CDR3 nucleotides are TGTGCCAGCAGAAAGCTGAGGGACTGGGGGCCCCAGCATTTT. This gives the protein CASRKLRDWGPQHF.

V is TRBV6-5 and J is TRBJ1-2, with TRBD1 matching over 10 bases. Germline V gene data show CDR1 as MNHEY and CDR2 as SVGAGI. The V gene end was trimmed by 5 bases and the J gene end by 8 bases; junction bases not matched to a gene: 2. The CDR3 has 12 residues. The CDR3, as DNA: TGTGCCAGCAGTAAGGGACAGGGGGGCTACACCTTC. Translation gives CASSKGQGGYTF.

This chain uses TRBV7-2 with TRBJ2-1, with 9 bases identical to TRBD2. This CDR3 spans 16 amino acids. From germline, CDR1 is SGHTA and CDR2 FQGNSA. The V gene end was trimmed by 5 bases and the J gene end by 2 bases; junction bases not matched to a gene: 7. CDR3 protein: CASSPAGLATYNEQFF. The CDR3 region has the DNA TGTGCCAGCAGCCCGGCGGGACTAGCAACCTACAATGAGCAGTTCTTC.

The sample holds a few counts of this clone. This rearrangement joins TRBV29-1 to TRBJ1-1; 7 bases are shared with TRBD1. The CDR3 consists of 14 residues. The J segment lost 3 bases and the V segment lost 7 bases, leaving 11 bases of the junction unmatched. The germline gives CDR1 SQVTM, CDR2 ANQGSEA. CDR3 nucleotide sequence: TGCAGCGGCCATGATCGACAGGGATACACTGAAGCTTTCTTT. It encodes CSGHDRQGYTEAFF. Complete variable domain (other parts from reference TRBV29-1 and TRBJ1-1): SAVISQKPSRDICQRGTSLTIQCQVDSQVTMMFWYRQQPGQSLTLIATANQGSEATYESGFVIDKFPISRPNLTFSTLTVSNMSPEDSSIYLCSGHDRQGYTEAFFGQGTRLTVV.

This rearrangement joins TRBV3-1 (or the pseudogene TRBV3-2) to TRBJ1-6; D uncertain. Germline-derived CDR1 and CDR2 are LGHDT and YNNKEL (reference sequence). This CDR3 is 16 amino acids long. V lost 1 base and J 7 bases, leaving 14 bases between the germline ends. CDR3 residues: CASSQVWEPKNSPLHF. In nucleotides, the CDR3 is TGTGCCAGCAGCCAAGTTTGGGAGCCGAAAAATTCACCCCTCCACTTT.

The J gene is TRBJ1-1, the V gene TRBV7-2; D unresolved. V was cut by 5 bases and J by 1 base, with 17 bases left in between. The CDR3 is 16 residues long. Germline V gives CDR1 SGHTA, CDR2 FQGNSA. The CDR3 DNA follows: TGTGCCAGCAGCGACGTTTCGAGGTCGGGGAACACTGAAGCTTTCTTT. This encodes CASSDVSRSGNTEAFF.

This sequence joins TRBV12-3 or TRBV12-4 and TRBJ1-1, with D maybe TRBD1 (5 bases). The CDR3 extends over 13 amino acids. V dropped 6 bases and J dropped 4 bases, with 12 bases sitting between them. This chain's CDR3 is CASSYQGLTEAFF. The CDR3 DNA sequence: TGTGCCAGCAGCTACCAGGGCCTCACTGAAGCTTTCTTT.

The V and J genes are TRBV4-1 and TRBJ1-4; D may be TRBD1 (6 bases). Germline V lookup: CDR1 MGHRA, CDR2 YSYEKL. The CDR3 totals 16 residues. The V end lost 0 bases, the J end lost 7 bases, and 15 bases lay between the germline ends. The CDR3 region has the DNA TGCGCCAGCAGCCAAGATTCAGGAGGGGGGGGTGAAAAACTGTTTTTT. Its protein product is CASSQDSGGGGEKLFF.

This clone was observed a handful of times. In nucleotides, the CDR3 is TGTGCCAGCAGCACGGGGGGGTTTTCGAGTCAGCCCCAGCATTTT. Translation gives CASSTGGFSSQPQHF. The J gene is TRBJ1-5, the V gene TRBV7-2; D might be TRBD1 (5 bases). Trimming stripped 5 bases from V and 6 bases from J, with 17 bases between. The CDR3 has 15 residues. In germline, CDR1 is SGHTA, CDR2 FQGNSA.

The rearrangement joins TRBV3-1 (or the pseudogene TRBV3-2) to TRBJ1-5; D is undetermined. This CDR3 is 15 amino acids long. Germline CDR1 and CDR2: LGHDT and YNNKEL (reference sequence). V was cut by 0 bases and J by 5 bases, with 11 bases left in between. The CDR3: CASSQDITAYQPQHF. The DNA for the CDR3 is TGTGCCAGCAGCCAAGATATTACCGCGTATCAGCCCCAGCATTTT.

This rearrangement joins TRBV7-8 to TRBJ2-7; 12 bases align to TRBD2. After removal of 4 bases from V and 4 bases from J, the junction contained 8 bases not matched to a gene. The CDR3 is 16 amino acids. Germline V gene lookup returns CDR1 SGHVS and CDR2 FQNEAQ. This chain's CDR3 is CASSSRLAGVQYEQYF. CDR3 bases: TGTGCCAGCAGCTCTCGACTAGCGGGGGTCCAATACGAGCAGTACTTC.

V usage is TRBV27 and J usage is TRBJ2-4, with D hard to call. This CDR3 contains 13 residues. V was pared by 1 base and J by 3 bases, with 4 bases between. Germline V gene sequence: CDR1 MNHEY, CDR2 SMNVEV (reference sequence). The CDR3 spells CASSLFGKNIQYF. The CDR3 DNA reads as TGTGCCAGCAGTTTATTCGGCAAAAACATTCAGTACTTC.

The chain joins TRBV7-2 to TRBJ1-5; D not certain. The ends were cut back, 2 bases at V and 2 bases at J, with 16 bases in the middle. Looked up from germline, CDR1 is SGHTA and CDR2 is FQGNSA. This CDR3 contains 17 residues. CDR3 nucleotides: TGTGCCAGCAGCTTACGATTTAGCGGCCGGGGCAATCAGCCCCAGCATTTT. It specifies CASSLRFSGRGNQPQHF. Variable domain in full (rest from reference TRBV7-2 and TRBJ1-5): GAGVSQSPSNKVTEKGKDVELRCDPISGHTALYWYRQSLGQGLEFLIYFQGNSAPDKSGLPSDRFSAERTGGSVSTLTIQRTQQEDSAVYLCASSLRFSGRGNQPQHFGDGTRLSIL.

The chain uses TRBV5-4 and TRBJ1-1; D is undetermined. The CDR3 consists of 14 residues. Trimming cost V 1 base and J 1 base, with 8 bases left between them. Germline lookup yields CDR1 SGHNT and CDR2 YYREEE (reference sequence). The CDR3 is CASSLSTGNTEAFF. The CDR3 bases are TGTGCCAGCAGCTTGTCTACGGGGAACACTGAAGCTTTCTTT.

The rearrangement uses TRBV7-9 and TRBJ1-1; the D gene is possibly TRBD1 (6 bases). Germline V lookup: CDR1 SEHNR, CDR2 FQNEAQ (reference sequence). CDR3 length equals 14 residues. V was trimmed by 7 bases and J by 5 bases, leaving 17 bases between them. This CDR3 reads CASIQGTGFTEAFF. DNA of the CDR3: TGTGCCAGCATCCAGGGGACGGGCTTTACTGAAGCTTTCTTT.

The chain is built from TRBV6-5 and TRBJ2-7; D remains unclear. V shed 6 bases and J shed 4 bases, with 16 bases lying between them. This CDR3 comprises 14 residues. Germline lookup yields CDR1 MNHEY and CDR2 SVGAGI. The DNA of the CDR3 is TGTGCCAGCAGAACCAGGCCTCAGAGTTACGAGCAGTACTTC. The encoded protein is CASRTRPQSYEQYF.

Here the CDR3 reads CASSFGGQSYNEQFF. The CDR3 DNA sequence: TGTGCCAGCAGCTTTGGGGGACAATCCTACAATGAGCAGTTCTTC. V gene TRBV5-4 combines with J gene TRBJ2-1; D is possibly TRBD1 (6 bases). Germline-derived CDR1 and CDR2 are SGHNT and YYREEE (reference sequence). The CDR3 spans 15 residues. V lost 2 bases to trimming and J lost 1 base, with 10 bases between them.

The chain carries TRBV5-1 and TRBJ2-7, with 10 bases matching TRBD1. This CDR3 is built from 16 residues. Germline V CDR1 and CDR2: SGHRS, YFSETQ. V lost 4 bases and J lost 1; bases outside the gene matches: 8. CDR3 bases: TGCGCCAGCAGCCCGAAGGGACAGGGGCTATCCTACGAGCAGTACTTC. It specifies CASSPKGQGLSYEQYF.

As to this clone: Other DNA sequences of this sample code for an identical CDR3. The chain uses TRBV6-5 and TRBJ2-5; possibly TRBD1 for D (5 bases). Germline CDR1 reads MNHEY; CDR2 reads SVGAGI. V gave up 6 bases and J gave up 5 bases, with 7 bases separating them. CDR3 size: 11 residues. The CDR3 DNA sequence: TGTGCCAGCAGCCCAGGGGAGACCCAGTACTTC. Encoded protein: CASSPGETQYF.

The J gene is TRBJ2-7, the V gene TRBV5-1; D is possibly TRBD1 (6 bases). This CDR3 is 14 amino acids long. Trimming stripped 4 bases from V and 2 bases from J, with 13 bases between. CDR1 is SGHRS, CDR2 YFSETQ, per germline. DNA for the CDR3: TGCGCCAGCAGCCAGCAGGGACAAGCCTACGAGCAGTACTTC. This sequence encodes CASSQQGQAYEQYF.

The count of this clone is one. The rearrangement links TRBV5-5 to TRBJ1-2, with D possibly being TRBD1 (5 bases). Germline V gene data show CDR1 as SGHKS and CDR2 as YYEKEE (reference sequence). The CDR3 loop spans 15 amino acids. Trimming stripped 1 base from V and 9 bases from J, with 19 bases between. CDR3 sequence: CASSLNGAGQDRYTF. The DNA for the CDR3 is TGTGCCAGCAGCTTGAATGGGGCAGGACAAGACCGCTACACCTTC.

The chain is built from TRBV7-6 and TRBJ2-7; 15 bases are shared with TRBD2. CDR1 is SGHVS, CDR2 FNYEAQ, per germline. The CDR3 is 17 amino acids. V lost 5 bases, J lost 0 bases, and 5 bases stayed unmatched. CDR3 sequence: CASSARTSGGASYEQYF. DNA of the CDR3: TGTGCCAGCAGCGCGAGGACTAGCGGGGGGGCCTCCTACGAGCAGTACTTC.

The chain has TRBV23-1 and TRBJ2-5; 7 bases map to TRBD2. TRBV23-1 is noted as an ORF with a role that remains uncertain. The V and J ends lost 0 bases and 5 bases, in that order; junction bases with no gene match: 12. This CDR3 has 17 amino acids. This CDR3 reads CASSQSWGGDPGETQYF. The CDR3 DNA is TGCGCCAGCAGTCAATCGTGGGGGGGGGACCCCGGGGAGACCCAGTACTTC.

The CDR3 region is CASSWERNEQYF. The DNA for the CDR3 is TGTGCCAGCAGTTGGGAGAGAAACGAGCAGTACTTC. This chain connects TRBV6-5 to TRBJ2-7; tentative D call: TRBD2 (5 bases). CDR1 and CDR2 (germline): MNHEY, SVGAGI. The CDR3 runs 12 residues. Trimming stripped 4 bases from V and 5 bases from J, with 9 bases between.

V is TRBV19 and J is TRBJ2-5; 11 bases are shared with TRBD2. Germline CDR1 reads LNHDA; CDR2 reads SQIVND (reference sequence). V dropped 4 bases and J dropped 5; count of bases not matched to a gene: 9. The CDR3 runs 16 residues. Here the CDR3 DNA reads TGTGCCAGTAGTAGATTAGCGGGGGGGCCCCCGGAGACCCAGTACTTC. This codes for CASSRLAGGPPETQYF.

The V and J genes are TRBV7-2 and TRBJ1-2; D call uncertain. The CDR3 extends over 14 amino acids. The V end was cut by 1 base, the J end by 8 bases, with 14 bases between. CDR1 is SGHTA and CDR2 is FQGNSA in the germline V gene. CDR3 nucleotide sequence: TGTGCCAGCAGCTTAGACGGGATTTTTGGGGGCTACACCTTC. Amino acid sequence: CASSLDGIFGGYTF.

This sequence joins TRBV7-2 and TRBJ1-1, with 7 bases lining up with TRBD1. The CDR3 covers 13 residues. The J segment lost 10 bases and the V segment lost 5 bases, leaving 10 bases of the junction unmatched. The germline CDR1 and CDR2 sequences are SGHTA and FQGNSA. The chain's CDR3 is CASSTTQGVRAFF. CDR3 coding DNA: TGTGCCAGCAGCACTACCCAGGGGGTTCGAGCTTTCTTT.

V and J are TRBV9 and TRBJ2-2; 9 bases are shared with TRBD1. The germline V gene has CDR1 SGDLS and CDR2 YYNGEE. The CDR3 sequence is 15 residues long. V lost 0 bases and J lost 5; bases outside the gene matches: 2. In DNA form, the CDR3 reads TGTGCCAGCAGCGTAGGACAGGGGGGTACCGGGGAGCTGTTTTTT. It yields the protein CASSVGQGGTGELFF.

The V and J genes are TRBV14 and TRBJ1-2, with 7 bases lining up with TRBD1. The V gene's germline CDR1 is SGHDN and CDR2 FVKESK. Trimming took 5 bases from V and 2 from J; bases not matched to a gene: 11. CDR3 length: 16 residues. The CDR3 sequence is CASSSSRGQENYGYTF. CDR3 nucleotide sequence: TGTGCCAGCAGCTCCTCCCGTGGACAGGAGAACTATGGCTACACCTTC.